This T cell receptor (beta chain) was recovered during a study of blood T cell repertoires in COVID-19. Study information: Donors in the United States, Italy and Spain gave samples during acute or convalescent COVID-19. From T cells, B-cell-depleted T cells, or PBMCs came the material, which was cDNA or gDNA.

The germline V gene encodes CDR1 LNHDA and CDR2 SQIVND (reference sequence). The CDR3 sequence is 14 residues long. Trimming cost V 6 bases and J 0 bases, with 12 bases left between them. Original handling: Quantification of nucleated cells was approximated via reference gene primer amplification. The assay was immunoSEQ multiplex PCR, and TCRdb's table has in-frame clones only and misses some. That table furnishes V, J and clone size, whereas the DNA furnished D and trimming. The sample holds about 150,000 clones, roughly 90% seen once. The sample consisted of peripheral blood. The rearrangement joins TRBV19 to TRBJ2-7; possible D gene TRBD2, 5 bases. This TCR came from a man in his 60s with acute or convalescent COVID-19. CDR3 sequence reads: CASSQLGSSYEQYF. DNA of the CDR3: TGTGCCAGTAGCCAGCTAGGGAGCTCCTACGAGCAGTACTTC.